The following is a T cell receptor (beta chain) sequence with its context. The entry originates in a study of monozygotic twins with inflammatory bowel disease. TCRdb re-called the 5' RACE reads and shows each CDR3 protein once, DNA omitted. The sample's table shows 110,000 to 150,000 distinct CDR3 sequences. There are 15 residues in the CDR3. Germline CDR1 reads SGHNT; CDR2 reads YYREEE (reference sequence). The chain has TRBV5-4 and TRBJ2-1; TCRdb indicates TRBD2, and absent DNA this call remains unverified. The source of this sequence is a human donor with ulcerative colitis or Crohn's disease, or a healthy co-twin of an affected twin (not recorded which). The sequenced sample consisted of blood. The CDR3 here is CASSGMASGNNEQFF. Variable domain in full (rest from reference TRBV5-4 and TRBJ2-1): ETGVTQSPTHLIKTRGQQVTLRCSSQSGHNTVSWYQQALGQGPQFIFQYYREEENGRGNFPPRFSGLQFPNYSSELNVNALELDDSALYLCASSGMASGNNEQFFGPGTRLTVL.